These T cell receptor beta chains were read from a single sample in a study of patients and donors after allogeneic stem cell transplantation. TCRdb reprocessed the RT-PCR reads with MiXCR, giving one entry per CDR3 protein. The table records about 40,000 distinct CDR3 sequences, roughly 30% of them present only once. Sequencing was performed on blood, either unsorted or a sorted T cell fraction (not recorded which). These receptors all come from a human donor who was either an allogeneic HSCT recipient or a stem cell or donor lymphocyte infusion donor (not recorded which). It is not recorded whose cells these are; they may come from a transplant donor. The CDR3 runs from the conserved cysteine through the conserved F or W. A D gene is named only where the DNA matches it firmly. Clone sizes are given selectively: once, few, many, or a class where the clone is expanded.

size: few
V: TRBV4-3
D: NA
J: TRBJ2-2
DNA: TGCGCCAGCAGCCAACAGGTGGGAACCGGGGAGCTGTTTTTT
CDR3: CASSQQVGTGELFF

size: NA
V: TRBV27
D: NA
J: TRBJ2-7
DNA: TGTGCCAGCAGTTTCGCAGGGGATTTTGGATACGAGCAGTACTTC
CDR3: CASSFAGDFGYEQYF

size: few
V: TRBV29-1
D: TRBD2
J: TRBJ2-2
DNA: TGCAGCGTTGAAGCTAGGGGCGGGAGTACCGGGGAGCTGTTTTTT
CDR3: CSVEARGGSTGELFF

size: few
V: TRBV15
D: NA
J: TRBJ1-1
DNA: TGTGCCACCAGCAGAGATCGCCCAGTATTAGGGGGCACTGAAGCTTTCTTT
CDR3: CATSRDRPVLGGTEAFF

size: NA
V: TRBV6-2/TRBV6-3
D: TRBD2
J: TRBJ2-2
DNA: TGTGCCAGCAGTTACGGAGCGGGAGCTAACACCGGGGAGCTGTTTTTT
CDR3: CASSYGAGANTGELFF

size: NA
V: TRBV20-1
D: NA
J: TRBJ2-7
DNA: TGCAGTGCTAGAGGACTTGGTGGGACCTACGAGCAGTACTTC
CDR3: CSARGLGGTYEQYF

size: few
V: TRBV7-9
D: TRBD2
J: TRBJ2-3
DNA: TGTGCCAGCAGCCAGGGACTAGCTAATCCAGATACGCAGTATTTT
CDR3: CASSQGLANPDTQYF

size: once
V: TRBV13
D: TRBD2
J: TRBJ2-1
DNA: TGTGCCAGCAGCGTACCGACTAGCGGGATCCCTCAGTTCTTC
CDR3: CASSVPTSGIPQFF

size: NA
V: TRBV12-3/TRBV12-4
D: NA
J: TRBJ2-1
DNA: TGTGCCAGCAGCCCCCATCGGGACGGAGAGCAGTTCTTC
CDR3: CASSPHRDGEQFF

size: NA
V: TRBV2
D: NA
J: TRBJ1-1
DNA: TGTGCCAGCAGTGAGAGGGAATTGAACACTGAAGCTTTCTTT
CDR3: CASSERELNTEAFF

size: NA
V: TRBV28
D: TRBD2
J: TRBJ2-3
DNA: TGTGCCAGCAGTTTATGGTCTAGCGGGAGAGGTAATACGCAGTATTTT
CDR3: CASSLWSSGRGNTQYF

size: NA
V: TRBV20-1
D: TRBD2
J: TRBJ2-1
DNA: TGCAGTGCTAGACCCCTAGCGGGAGTTTACAATGAGCAGTTCTTC
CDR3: CSARPLAGVYNEQFF

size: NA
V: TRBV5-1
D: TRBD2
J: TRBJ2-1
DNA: TGCGCCAGCAGCGACGGGACTAGTGCCCTGATTGATGAGCAGTTCTTC
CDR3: CASSDGTSALIDEQFF

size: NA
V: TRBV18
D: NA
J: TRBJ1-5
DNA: TGTGCCAGCTCACCGGGGAGGGAACAGCCCCAGCATTTT
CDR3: CASSPGREQPQHF

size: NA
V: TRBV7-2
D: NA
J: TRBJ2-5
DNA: TGTGCCAGCAGCTTAGCCACGGAGACCCAGTACTTC
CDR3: CASSLATETQYF

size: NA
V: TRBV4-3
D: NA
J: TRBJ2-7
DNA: TGCGCCAGCAGCCCGGGAAGCACATCCTACGAGCAGTACTTC
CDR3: CASSPGSTSYEQYF

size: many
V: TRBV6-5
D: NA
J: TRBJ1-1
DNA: TGTGCCAGCAGTAAGGGCGGGGTGAGCACTGAAGCTTTCTTT
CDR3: CASSKGGVSTEAFF

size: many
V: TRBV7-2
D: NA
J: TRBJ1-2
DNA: TGTGCCAGCAGCTTAGGGCGAATCTATGGCTACACCTTC
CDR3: CASSLGRIYGYTF

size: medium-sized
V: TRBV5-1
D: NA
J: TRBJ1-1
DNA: TGCGCCAGCAGCAAAGGGGCCTCCTACACTGAAGCTTTCTTT
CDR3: CASSKGASYTEAFF

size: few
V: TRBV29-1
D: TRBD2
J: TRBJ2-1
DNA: TGCAGCGTTGAAGAACTAGCGGGAGGAAATGAGCAGTTCTTC
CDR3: CSVEELAGGNEQFF

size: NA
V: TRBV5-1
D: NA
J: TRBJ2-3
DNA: TGCGCCAGCAGCTTGGGTAGCGGCACAGATACGCAGTATTTT
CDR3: CASSLGSGTDTQYF

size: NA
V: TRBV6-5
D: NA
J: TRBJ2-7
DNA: TGTGCCAGCAGTTACTCGGACCTGGGAGGTACCGAGCAGTACTTC
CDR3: CASSYSDLGGTEQYF

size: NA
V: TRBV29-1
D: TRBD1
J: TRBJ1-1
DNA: TGCAGCGGCGGATACAGGGGCGAAGCTTTCTTT
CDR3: CSGGYRGEAFF

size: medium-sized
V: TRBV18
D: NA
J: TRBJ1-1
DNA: TGTGCCAGCTCACCACCGGGTGCCAGCAAGTATGAAGCTTTCTTT
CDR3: CASSPPGASKYEAFF

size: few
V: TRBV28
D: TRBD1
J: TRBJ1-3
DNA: TGTGCCAGCAGTTTATCAGACAGGGCAAACACCATATATTTT
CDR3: CASSLSDRANTIYF

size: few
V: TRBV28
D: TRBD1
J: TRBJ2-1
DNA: TGTGCCAGCACCAGTACAGGGGGCAGCTACAATGAGCAGTTCTTC
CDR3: CASTSTGGSYNEQFF

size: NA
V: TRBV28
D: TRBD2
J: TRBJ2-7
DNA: TGTGCCAGCAGTTCCGGGACTAGCAACGAGCAGTACTTC
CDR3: CASSSGTSNEQYF

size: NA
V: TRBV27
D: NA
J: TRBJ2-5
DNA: TGTGCCAGCAGTTTTGCCCCCCAAAAGACCGATAGTAGAACCCAGTACTTC
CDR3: CASSFAPQKTDSRTQYF

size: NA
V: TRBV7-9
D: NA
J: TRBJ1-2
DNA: TGTGCCAGCAGCTTCTACACCTTC
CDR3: CASSFYTF

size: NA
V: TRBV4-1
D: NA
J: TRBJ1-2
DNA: TGCGCCAGCAGCCAAGTTCTGGGCATTTATGGCTACACCTTC
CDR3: CASSQVLGIYGYTF

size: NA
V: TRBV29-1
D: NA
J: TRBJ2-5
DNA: TGCAGCGTTGAAAAGGTTTTAGCGGCTCAAGAGACCCAGTACTTC
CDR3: CSVEKVLAAQETQYF

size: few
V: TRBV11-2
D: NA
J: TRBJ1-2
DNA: TGTGCCAGCAGCTCCGGGACATCCTATGGCTACACCTTC
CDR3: CASSSGTSYGYTF

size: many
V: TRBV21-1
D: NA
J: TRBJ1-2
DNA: TGTGCCAGCAGCAAAGTCCACAGGGGGTCTCGCTATGGCTACACCTTC
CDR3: CASSKVHRGSRYGYTF

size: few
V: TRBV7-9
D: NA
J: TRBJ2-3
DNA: TGTGCCAGCAGCCTCCTGCCCTTAGCGCGGGACACAGATACGCAGTATTTT
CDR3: CASSLLPLARDTDTQYF

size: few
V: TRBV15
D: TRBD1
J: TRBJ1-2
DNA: TGTGCCACCAGCAGAGATCGTGTATTGGGACAGGCCCGTTTCTATGGCTACACCTTC
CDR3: CATSRDRVLGQARFYGYTF